The source of this TCR beta chain is a study of response to subunit inactivated influenza vaccine. Study-wide findings and caveats: Each seasonal influenza vaccination recruits few new T cells, the authors suggested.

MiXCR, run by TCRdb on the RT-PCR reads, gives a single entry per CDR3 protein. Of approximately 520,000 distinct CDR3 sequences detected, approximately 24% appear once; the ten largest clones hold less than 2.5%. A word on this clonotype: Its antigen is unidentified.

The ends were cut back, 1 base at V and 7 bases at J, with 11 bases in the middle. The CDR3 is 15 amino acids. Germline CDR1 and CDR2: SGHVS and FNYEAQ. This specimen consisted of CD4+ T cells sorted from PBMCs, obtained roughly 5 days after vaccination. The chain is built from TRBV7-6 and TRBJ1-6; D remains ambiguous. The receptor's source is a middle-aged man who received an inactivated influenza vaccine. The CDR3 DNA reads TGTGCCAGCAGCTTAGAGAGGGAAGGAAATTCACCCCTCCACTTT. Translated, it gives CASSLEREGNSPLHF.